The 23 T cell receptor beta chains listed next were all sequenced from one sample in a study of TIL therapy for anti-PD-1-resistant metastatic lung cancer. Sequencing used immunoSEQ v3. The data were produced by immunoSEQ multiplex PCR, yet TCRdb's version contains in-frame clones alone and is incomplete. The table records tens of thousands of clones, 69% of them present only once. Time point in this sample: pre-treatment sample, taken before nivolumab and TIL therapy. The specimen comprised blood, sampled at baseline. Receptors originate from a person aged 25-85 years with non-small cell lung cancer.

This sequence joins TRBV30 and TRBJ2-3; D perhaps matches TRBD2 (6 bases). V was cut by 2 bases and J by 6 bases, with 21 bases left in between. CDR1 and CDR2 (germline): GTSNPN, SVGIG (reference sequence). This CDR3 is 16 amino acids long. The CDR3 loop is CAWSRGYGGVSDTQYF. CDR3 nucleotide sequence: TGTGCCTGGAGTAGGGGCTATGGCGGGGTGTCCGATACGCAGTATTTT.

This chain links TRBV14 with TRBJ1-1, with 8 bases lining up with TRBD1. V was pared by 3 bases and J by 1 base, with 7 bases of the junction left unmatched. Germline values: CDR1 SGHDN, CDR2 FVKESK. The length of the CDR3 is 16 residues. This chain's CDR3 is CASSQWTGNTNTEAFF. As DNA, the CDR3 is TGTGCCAGCAGCCAGTGGACAGGGAATACGAACACTGAAGCTTTCTTT.

J is TRBJ1-2 and V is TRBV7-9; 9 positions agree with TRBD1. From germline, CDR1 is SEHNR and CDR2 FQNEAQ (reference sequence). J gave up 3 bases and V 7 bases, and 12 bases lay outside the gene matches. The CDR3 has 16 amino acids. This CDR3 is CASILSGTGYDYGYTF. CDR3 DNA sequence: TGTGCCAGCATCCTATCAGGGACAGGGTACGACTATGGCTACACCTTC.

This sequence joins TRBV5-4 and TRBJ2-7; D is perhaps TRBD1 (6 bases). Germline values: CDR1 SGHNT, CDR2 YYREEE (reference sequence). With 4 bases removed from V and 2 bases from J, the gap between germline ends came to 13 bases. The CDR3 has 14 residues. The CDR3 sequence is CASSPVGQTYEQYF. As DNA, the CDR3 is TGTGCCAGCAGCCCTGTCGGACAGACCTACGAGCAGTACTTC.

In its sample, this clone was seen a few times. The chain is built from TRBV10-3 and TRBJ2-7; D call uncertain. Deletions cut 3 bases from V and 2 bases from J, with 8 bases between. The germline CDR1 and CDR2 sequences are ENHRY and SYGVKD. The CDR3 covers 13 residues. The CDR3 protein is CAISDDSAYEQYF. For the CDR3, the DNA is TGTGCCATCAGTGATGACTCGGCCTACGAGCAGTACTTC.

The rearrangement links TRBV2 to TRBJ1-5, with 7 bases aligning to TRBD1. The V segment lost 9 bases and the J segment 0 bases; nucleotides outside the gene matches: 2. Germline V CDR1 and CDR2: SNHLY, FYNNEI. The CDR3 contains 13 residues. CDR3 in amino acids: CASGQDSNQPQHF. The CDR3 DNA follows: TGTGCCAGTGGACAGGATAGCAATCAGCCCCAGCATTTT. The whole variable domain, filled in from reference TRBV2 and TRBJ1-5, reads EPEVTQTPSHQVTQMGQEVILRCVPISNHLYFYWYRQILGQKVEFLVSFYNNEISEKSEIFDDQFSVERPDGSNFTLKIRSTKLEDSAMYFCASGQDSNQPQHFGDGTRLSIL.

The chain employs TRBV10-3 and TRBJ1-2; D may be TRBD1 (6 bases). V lost 6 bases, J lost 2 bases, and 16 bases lay in between. Per germline, CDR1 ENHRY and CDR2 SYGVKD. The length of the CDR3 is 15 residues. The CDR3 protein is CAIRDTGTLNYGYTF. The CDR3 DNA sequence: TGTGCCATCAGGGATACAGGGACCCTAAACTATGGCTACACCTTC.

This sequence joins TRBV7-9 and TRBJ2-7, with TRBD2 as a possible D gene (7 bases). Trimming removed 4 bases from V and 2 bases from J, with 18 bases in between. The CDR3 loop spans 16 amino acids. Germline CDR1 and CDR2: SEHNR and FQNEAQ (reference sequence). As DNA, the CDR3 is TGTGCCAGCAGCTACTATTGGGGGGGCGAAGCCTACGAGCAGTACTTC. Amino acid sequence: CASSYYWGGEAYEQYF.

The chain joins TRBV19 to TRBJ2-1, with 10 nucleotides matching TRBD2. CDR1 is LNHDA and CDR2 is SQIVND in the germline V gene (reference sequence). V shed 7 bases and J 4 bases; nucleotides not matched to a gene: 7. This CDR3 region has 15 residues. CDR3 protein: CASKPLAGGYNEQFF. CDR3 nucleotide sequence: TGTGCCAGTAAGCCCTTAGCGGGAGGATACAATGAGCAGTTCTTC.

This clone turned up a few times. The chain joins TRBV5-1 to TRBJ2-2; D is tentatively TRBD1 or TRBD2 (6 bases each). Trimming removed 3 bases at V and 7 bases at J, with 16 bases between. Germline assignment: CDR1 SGHRS and CDR2 YFSETQ. This CDR3 has 15 residues. CDR3 sequence reads: CASSSLGGAFGELFF. The CDR3 bases are TGCGCCAGCAGCTCCCTCGGGGGCGCCTTCGGGGAGCTGTTTTTT.

The chain combines TRBV7-9 with TRBJ2-3; TRBD2 matches at 8 bases. The CDR3 contains 15 residues. V dropped 6 bases and J dropped 8; count of bases not matched to a gene: 13. Germline assignment: CDR1 SEHNR and CDR2 FQNEAQ (reference sequence). The CDR3 bases are TGTGCCAGCAGGGCCGGGACCGAGGGACTAGGTACGCAGTATTTT. Translation: CASRAGTEGLGTQYF.

This clone has a single count. This chain joins TRBV19 and TRBJ1-1; 8 bases align to TRBD1. Germline V gene lookup returns CDR1 LNHDA and CDR2 SQIVND (reference sequence). The CDR3 runs 14 residues. The junction had 13 bases not matched to a gene; V was cut back by 10 bases and J by 6 bases. Here the CDR3 reads CATYDRGGFPEAFF. The CDR3 DNA sequence: TGTGCCACCTATGACAGGGGAGGGTTCCCTGAAGCTTTCTTT.

This clone has more than one count but fewer than ten. The chain combines TRBV2 with TRBJ2-3; 8 nucleotides line up with TRBD1. Germline CDR1 and CDR2: SNHLY and FYNNEI. With 8 bases clipped from V and 0 bases from J, the junction kept 4 bases outside the gene matches. CDR3 length equals 14 residues. CDR3 in DNA: TGTGCCAGCGTGACAGGGGTTAGCACAGATACGCAGTATTTT. The encoded protein is CASVTGVSTDTQYF.

The J gene is TRBJ2-6, the V gene TRBV9; D is unresolved. The CDR3 length is 15 residues. The V end lost 5 bases, the J end lost 1 base, and 10 bases lay between the germline ends. Germline assignment: CDR1 SGDLS and CDR2 YYNGEE. The CDR3 loop is CASSPGSSGANVLTF. The DNA of the CDR3 is TGTGCCAGCAGTCCCGGCAGTTCTGGGGCCAACGTCCTGACTTTC.

This clone was counted a few times. A junction end diverges from the germline sequence, so it may reflect a read error. V is TRBV5-6 and J is TRBJ1-6; perhaps TRBD1 as D (6 bases). The CDR3 is 15 residues long. Germline V gives CDR1 SGHDT, CDR2 YYEEEE. The CDR3: CASSLDRFVDSPLHF. DNA of the CDR3: TGTGCCAGCAGTTTGGACAGATTCGTCGATTCACCCCTCCACTTT. Full variable domain (rest looked up from reference TRBV5-6 and TRBJ1-6): DAGVTQSPTHLIKTRGQQVTLRCSPKSGHDTVSWYQQALGQGPQFIFQYYEEEERQRGNFPDRFSGHQFPNYSSELNVNALLLGDSALYLCASSLDRFVDSPLHFGNGTRLTVT.

V is TRBV6-5 and J is TRBJ1-2, with TRBD1 identical over 7 bases. V gave up 7 bases and J gave up 8 bases; unmatched junction bases: 10. CDR1 and CDR2 (germline): MNHEY, SVGAGI. This CDR3 spans 13 amino acids. The CDR3 loop is CASINRGGWGYTF. CDR3 nucleotides: TGTGCCAGCATTAACAGGGGAGGATGGGGCTACACCTTC.

The chain links TRBV19 to TRBJ2-5; TRBD1 matches at 7 bases. The CDR3 totals 14 residues. CDR1 is LNHDA, CDR2 SQIVND, per germline (reference sequence). Trimming took 6 bases from V and 4 from J; bases not matched to a gene: 8. The CDR3 sequence is CASSMGRQGETQYF. The CDR3 DNA reads TGTGCCAGTAGCATGGGACGACAGGGAGAGACCCAGTACTTC. Combining the CDR3 with reference TRBV19 and TRBJ2-5 gives the whole variable domain DGGITQSPKYLFRKEGQNVTLSCEQNLNHDAMYWYRQDPGQGLRLIYYSQIVNDFQKGDIAEGYSVSREKKESFPLTVTSAQKNPTAFYLCASSMGRQGETQYFGPGTRLLVL.

The chain employs TRBV5-4 and TRBJ2-1; no clear D gene. The germline V gene encodes CDR1 SGHNT and CDR2 YYREEE (reference sequence). There are 15 residues in the CDR3. Trimming left V 0 bases short and J 4 bases short, with 11 bases between. The DNA for the CDR3 is TGTGCCAGCAGCTTGGATGGCTCAGATTACAATGAGCAGTTCTTC. Residues: CASSLDGSDYNEQFF.

The gene calls are TRBV2 and TRBJ2-2; 7 bases line up with TRBD1. The CDR3 totals 15 residues. The trim removed 5 bases at V and 1 base at J, leaving 4 bases unmatched. CDR1 and CDR2 from the germline V gene are SNHLY and FYNNEI. CDR3 nucleotides: TGTGCCAGCAGTTACCGGGACAGGAACACCGGGGAGCTGTTTTTT. Protein: CASSYRDRNTGELFF.

The chain links TRBV14 to TRBJ2-5; D remains unclear. The CDR3 sequence is 16 residues long. Trimming cost V 3 bases and J 5 bases, with 19 bases left between them. Germline CDR1 reads SGHDN; CDR2 reads FVKESK. The CDR3 DNA follows: TGTGCCAGCAGCCACTCACAAACGTCCTCATTTGAGACCCAGTACTTC. This sequence encodes CASSHSQTSSFETQYF.

The V and J genes are TRBV7-2 and TRBJ2-7; no clear D gene. This CDR3 comprises 14 residues. Germline V gene lookup returns CDR1 SGHTA and CDR2 FQGNSA. Trimming removed 5 bases at V and 3 bases at J, with 14 bases between. The CDR3 loop reads CASSPSPTYYEQYF. The CDR3 DNA follows: TGTGCCAGCAGCCCTAGTCCCACCTACTACGAGCAGTACTTC.

The chain joins TRBV7-3 to TRBJ2-3, with D tentatively TRBD1 (6 bases). In germline, CDR1 is SGHTA, CDR2 FQGTGA. V gave up 4 bases and J gave up 6 bases, with 11 bases separating them. The CDR3 runs 13 residues. The CDR3 here is CASSSGVGDTQYF. The CDR3 nucleotides are TGTGCCAGCAGCTCAGGGGTAGGGGATACGCAGTATTTT.

The rearrangement joins TRBV29-1 to TRBJ2-5; D not certain. Germline V lookup: CDR1 SQVTM, CDR2 ANQGSEA. The CDR3 runs 15 residues. V lost 0 bases, J lost 3 bases, and 14 bases lay in between. DNA for the CDR3: TGCAGCGTTGAAGATCCTCGACGGAGTAAAGAGACCCAGTACTTC. Protein: CSVEDPRRSKETQYF. Full variable domain (remainder filled in from reference TRBV29-1 and TRBJ2-5): SAVISQKPSRDICQRGTSLTIQCQVDSQVTMMFWYRQQPGQSLTLIATANQGSEATYESGFVIDKFPISRPNLTFSTLTVSNMSPEDSSIYLCSVEDPRRSKETQYFGPGTRLLVL.